The clone carrying this TCR beta chain was seen repeatedly, ten times or more. Its cognate antigen is unknown. The V gene's germline CDR1 is SSHAT and CDR2 FNYEAQ (reference sequence). Trimming removed 1 base at V and 1 base at J, with 8 bases between. The CDR3 has 15 residues. A second PCR of 7 to 11 cycles used a sample-barcoded 5' primer and a J-beta primer mix. Unique molecular identifiers of 12 random nucleotides labeled each cDNA. CDR3-containing paired-end reads numbering at least 2.5 million came from each sample. TCRdb independently ran MiXCR on the 5' RACE reads; one entry per CDR3 protein. Of 650,000 to 700,000 distinct CDR3 sequences detected, 32% appear once; the ten largest clones hold just over 15%. This specimen comes from a study of blood T cells in healthy people across ages. Study-level findings and limits: In these data, TCR beta diversity tracked strongly with naive T cell percentage.

The chain couples TRBV7-7 to TRBJ2-1; tentative D call: TRBD2 (5 bases). The source material was blood. This receptor was obtained from an elderly woman in good health. The CDR3 is CASSLDRESYNEQFF. The CDR3 DNA reads TGTGCCAGCAGCTTAGATCGGGAATCCTACAATGAGCAGTTCTTC.